This T cell receptor beta chain was retrieved from a study of OX40 agonist ivuxolimab in advanced cancers. Regarding the complete study: Ivuxolimab was a fully human IgG2 agonistic monoclonal antibody targeting the costimulatory receptor OX40 (CD134). Intravenous ivuxolimab was administered to patients every 2 weeks at six dose levels: 0.01, 0.1, 0.3, 1.5, 3 and 10 mg/kg. Among the approximately 50 dose-escalation patients, around 19 had hepatocellular carcinoma, roughly 15 melanoma, 9 renal cell carcinoma and 9 head and neck cancer. A male proportion of around 83% and a mean age of 60 years, ranging from roughly 23 to 90, were recorded for the dose-escalation cohort. Patients were allowed to have had prior anti-PD-1, anti-PD-L1 or anti-CTLA-4 therapy, and approximately 40% of the dose-escalation patients had been treated with checkpoint inhibitors. Three dose-escalation patients achieved partial responses, one with hepatocellular carcinoma and two with cutaneous melanoma. The point of sequencing TCRbeta in the periphery was to test whether ivuxolimab changed TCR sequence diversity and drove clonal T-cell expansion. The paper covers the monotherapy dose-escalation part of the phase I ivuxolimab trial, which included N ≈ 50 patients.

Concerning this clone itself: What antigen it recognizes has not been identified. Base qualities are not at hand, and no much larger clone is one base apart.

The study at large found these results: Low levels of normalized T-cell clonal expansion were also seen in some patients who did not respond. After ivuxolimab, CD8+ T cells had more expanded clones than CD4+ T cells on average. Partial responders in the 0.1-3.0 mg/kg groups had among the lowest normalized peripheral clonal expansion, especially among CD8+ T cells. At doses of 0.1 to 3.0 mg/kg, clonal expansion of both CD4+ and CD8+ T cells in blood was seen between baseline and week 6. The antigen specificity of the clonally expanded peripheral T cells was not determined.

For sequencing of the TCRbeta CDR3 region, genomic DNA was extracted from the sorted cells. The immunoSEQ Assay was used to sequence the TCRbeta CDR3 regions. Drawn from immuneACCESS, this table holds only the in-frame rearrangements with V and J called that TCRdb kept. Clones are partly lost; checked studies trace under half to an unresolved V gene and leave the rest unexplained. The sample contains roughly 18,000 clones, about two thirds of them found a single time. Jointly, the top ten make up around 20% of the sample. Based on the germline V gene, the CDR1 and CDR2 sequences are SGHAT and FQNNGV. From its cysteine to its phenylalanine, the CDR3 spans 15 amino acids. The read is trimmed to its CDR3 DNA, 45 bases read in frame from base 1. V is cut by 4 bases and J by 5 bases, and the space between the germline ends is 16 bases. Patients with autoimmune disease history or receiving systemic immunosuppression were excluded from the trial. Peripheral blood for TCR sequencing was collected from all dose cohorts at baseline, on cycle 4 day 1, and on cycle 7 day 1. Samples were obtained from an open-label, multicenter, first-in-human phase I dose-escalation trial of ivuxolimab. The trial enrolled adults with locally advanced or metastatic head and neck squamous cell, hepatocellular, melanoma or renal cell carcinoma. Before TCR sequencing, CD4+ and CD8+ T cells were separately sorted from peripheral blood.

This clonotype originated in an adult with an advanced solid tumor such as melanoma, head and neck, liver or kidney cancer. The sequencing here drew on CD4+ or CD8+ T cells sorted from blood, taken in a trial of the OX40 agonist ivuxolimab. The sequence links TRBV11-2 to TRBJ2-3; possibly the D gene is TRBD2, per 6 matching bases. CDR3 sequence: CASSSYRAREDTQYF. The nucleotides read TGTGCCAGCAGCTCTTATCGGGCGCGGGAAGATACGCAGTATTTT.